This T cell receptor (beta chain) was identified during a study of yellow fever vaccine responses in identical twins. In TCRdb, the RT-PCR reads were re-called with MiXCR into one record per CDR3 protein. The top ten clones hold 0.65% to 0.7% of a sample with approximately 13,000 distinct CDR3 sequences, about 81% of them seen once. Regarding the study as a whole: Twins showed a vaccine T cell response that reportedly seemed partly convergent, partly personalized.

V gave up 5 bases and J gave up 1 base, with 15 bases separating them. The CDR3 extends over 15 amino acids. Germline CDR1 SGHNT, CDR2 YENEEA. In the case of this clonotype: Its antigen is not known.

This receptor was taken from a woman aged 18-29 years who received the yellow fever vaccine. The sample was T cells from blood (PBMCs), unsorted or a sorted subset (not recorded which), taken before or after yellow fever vaccination (not recorded which). V and J are TRBV11-3 and TRBJ2-7; D unclear. The CDR3 nucleotides are TGTGCCAGCAGCCAGACCGGACGGGTATCCTACGAGCAGTACTTC. Its translation is CASSQTGRVSYEQYF.